The 11 T cell receptor beta chains below were found in one sample sequenced in a study of tumor-infiltrating lymphocytes in primary liver carcinoma. Germline DNA was extracted too, while blood RNA derived from unsorted whole blood. From about 0.5 ug of total RNA, TCR beta-specific cDNA was reverse-transcribed using a constant-region primer. Each TCR beta library was derived from three nested multiplex PCR rounds that employed slightly modified ARM-PCR. The study ran its first two PCR rounds for around 9 cycles each, using TRBV1-TRBV30 forward primers and a C-beta reverse primer. TCRdb re-called the multiplex PCR reads with MiXCR, one entry per CDR3 protein. The sample includes around 210,000 distinct CDR3 sequences, roughly 61% of them seen just once. The sample consisted of peripheral blood. All receptors derive from a woman in her sixties or seventies with primary liver carcinoma and hepatitis B virus infection.

The chain links TRBV13 to TRBJ1-2, with D unclear. The CDR3 extends over 13 amino acids. CDR1 PRHDT and CDR2 FYEKMQ come from the germline V gene (reference sequence). Trimming shortened V by 4 bases and J by 4 bases, and 10 bases separated the two germline ends. The CDR3 DNA follows: TGTGCCAGCAGCTCTCAAGACACCTATGGCTACACCTTC. Protein: CASSSQDTYGYTF.

With regard to this clonotype: At one of its ends the junction is not consistent with the germline gene, which may arise from a read error. The rearrangement links TRBV7-8 to TRBJ2-1; D gene unclear. Germline CDR1 and CDR2: SGHVS and FQNEAQ. The CDR3 consists of 12 residues. As DNA, the CDR3 is TGTGCCAGCAGCTTAAGTTACAATGAGGAGTTCTTC. Its protein is CASSLSYNEEFF.

Worth noting for this clonotype: Since a much larger clone is just one base distant, this may be a read error. V gene TRBV6-5 combines with J gene TRBJ1-4; the D gene is possibly TRBD1 (6 bases). The CDR3 spans 16 residues. Per germline, CDR1 MNHEY and CDR2 SVGAGI. The V and J ends lost 5 bases and 8 bases respectively, with 21 bases between them. CDR3 DNA: TGTGCCAGCAGTCCGTTCCCAGGGGCGCGGAGGGAAAAACTGTTTTTT. This sequence encodes CASSPFPGARREKLFF.

Concerning this clonotype: With a much larger clone just one base away, this may be a read error. V gene TRBV7-9 combines with J gene TRBJ2-2; no clear D. Germline CDR1 and CDR2: SEHNR and FQNEAQ (reference sequence). The CDR3 has 16 amino acids. The ends were cut back, 1 base at V and 9 bases at J, with 18 bases in the middle. In DNA form, the CDR3 reads TGTGCCAGCAGCTTAGGAAGGGCAGGACCTACCTGGGAGCTGTTTTTT. Encoded protein: CASSLGRAGPTWELFF. The whole variable domain, remainder taken from reference TRBV7-9 and TRBJ2-2, is DTGVSQNPRHKITKRGQNVTFRCDPISEHNRLYWYRQTLGQGPEFLTYFQNEAQLEKSRLLSDRFSAERPKGSFSTLEIQRTEQGDSAMYLCASSLGRAGPTWELFFGEGSRLTVL.

Many counts were recorded for this clonotype. This chain uses TRBV28 with TRBJ2-5; 12 nucleotides match TRBD2. CDR3 length: 17 amino acids. Germline V lookup: CDR1 MDHEN, CDR2 SYDVKM. Trimming cost V 1 base and J 4 bases; bases outside gene matches: 7. CDR3 in amino acids: CASSLLVLAGGSETQYF. The CDR3 DNA reads TGTGCCAGCAGTTTATTGGTCCTAGCGGGAGGGTCAGAGACCCAGTACTTC.

Comment on this clonotype: This may arise from a read error, as a much more abundant clone is one base away. The chain has TRBV5-5 and TRBJ1-5; D not certain. Germline V gene data show CDR1 as SGHKS and CDR2 as YYEKEE (reference sequence). The CDR3 is 16 amino acids. The DNA of the CDR3 is TGTGCCAGCAGCTCTAGAACCGTGGACTTCAATCAGACCCAGCATTTT. This encodes CASSSRTVDFNQTQHF.

This clonotype was found many times. The chain carries TRBV6-6 and TRBJ2-7; D may be TRBD1 or TRBD2 (5 bases each). The germline V gene has CDR1 MNHNY and CDR2 SVGAGI (reference sequence). V lost 6 bases to trimming and J lost 0 bases, with 9 bases between them. CDR3 length: 13 amino acids. CDR3 in amino acids: CASSAGSSYEQYF. The CDR3 coding sequence is TGTGCCAGCAGCGCAGGGAGCTCCTACGAGCAGTACTTC.

The chain couples TRBV21-1 to TRBJ2-5; TRBD1, the table's D call, lacks a check against the DNA. TRBV21-1 is shown as a pseudogene. The CDR3 consists of 15 residues. The chain's CDR3 is CASSKEGTEPETQYF. The CDR3 DNA reads TGTGCCAGCAGCAAAGAGGGGACGGAACCAGAGACCCAGTACTTC.

There are many counts of this clonotype. The chain is built from TRBV6-5 and TRBJ2-4, with 8 bases matching TRBD2. Germline V gives CDR1 MNHEY, CDR2 SVGAGI. The CDR3 covers 14 residues. V was clipped by 6 bases and J by 7 bases; unmatched bases: 8. The CDR3 region has the DNA TGTGCCAGCAGACCCAGCGGGAGCTTGAACATTCAGTACTTC. Translated: CASRPSGSLNIQYF.

The chain recombines TRBV28 with TRBJ2-7; a possible D gene is TRBD1 (6 bases). Germline CDR1 is MDHEN and CDR2 is SYDVKM. The CDR3 runs 14 residues. Trimming pared 10 bases from V and 3 bases from J, leaving 19 bases between. The CDR3 DNA reads as TGTGCCACCTCAATCCGGGACATTTACTACGAGCAGTACTTC. This translates into CATSIRDIYYEQYF.

Of note for this clonotype: One junction end does not reproduce the germline sequence, and a read error may be involved. In DNA, the CDR3 is TGTGTCAGCAGACGACCAGGGGCGGTCTACGAGCAATACTTC. Protein sequence: CVSRRPGAVYEQYF. The V and J genes are TRBV6-1 and TRBJ2-7; weak D call: TRBD1 (6 bases). This CDR3 is 14 amino acids long. Germline loops: CDR1 MNHNS, CDR2 SASEGT.